This record concerns one T cell receptor (beta chain) sequence. Sequenced by immunoSEQ multiplex PCR; TCRdb stores in-frame clones only, minus some. The data show about 1.5 million clones, roughly 95% seen once. The data are from a study of shared clonotypes between healthy human individuals. Study summary: The donor pool was made up of two women and three men aged 18 to 49.

The split of CD4+ cells yielded CD45RA+ naive and CD45RA-negative memory subsets. Germline V gene lookup returns CDR1 SEHNR and CDR2 FQNEAQ (reference sequence). Trimming took 1 base from V and 6 from J, leaving 12 bases between them. The length of the CDR3 is 14 residues. Sequenced material: naive CD4+ T cells sorted from blood. The subset: CD45RA+ positively selected. This TCR came from a man aged 30 to 45 in good health. The V call is TRBV7-9, the J call TRBJ1-2, with D maybe TRBD1 (6 bases). The CDR3 nucleotides are TGTGCCAGCAGCTTAGTAGTCCAGGGGAATGGCTACACCTTC. Its protein product is CASSLVVQGNGYTF.